This T cell receptor beta chain emerged from a study of cytomegalovirus exposure and HLA in healthy donors. Study results and caveats: The authors confirmed in vitro that three CMV-associated chains were specific for CMV antigens.

In the case of this clone: What it binds is unknown.

This CDR3 spans 15 amino acids. Germline assignment: CDR1 SGHNT and CDR2 YYREEE (reference sequence). The V and J ends lost 5 bases and 10 bases, in that order; junction bases with no gene match: 10. Sequenced by immunoSEQ multiplex PCR; TCRdb stores in-frame clones only, minus some. Of roughly 130,000 clones detected, 75% to 90% appear once; the ten largest clones hold roughly 6.5%. V is TRBV5-4 and J is TRBJ1-6; 9 bases align to TRBD1. The sequence derives from a young woman in good health and CMV-seropositive. The sample comprised PBMCs. The CDR3 loop is CASSPTGTGSSPLHF. The DNA of the CDR3 is TGTGCCAGCAGTCCCACCGGGACAGGGAGCTCACCCCTCCACTTT.